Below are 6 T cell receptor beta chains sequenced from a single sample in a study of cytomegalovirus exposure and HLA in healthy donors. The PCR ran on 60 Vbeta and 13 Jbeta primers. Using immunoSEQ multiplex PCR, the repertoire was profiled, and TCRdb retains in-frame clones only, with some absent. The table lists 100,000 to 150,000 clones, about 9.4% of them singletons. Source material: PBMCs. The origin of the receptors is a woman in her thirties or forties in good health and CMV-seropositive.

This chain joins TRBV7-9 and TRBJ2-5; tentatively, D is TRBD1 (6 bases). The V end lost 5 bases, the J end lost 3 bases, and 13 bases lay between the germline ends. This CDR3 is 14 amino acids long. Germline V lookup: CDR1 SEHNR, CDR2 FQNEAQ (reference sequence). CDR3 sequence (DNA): TGTGCCAGCAGCAACCGGGACAATAAAGAGACCCAGTACTTC. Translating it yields CASSNRDNKETQYF.

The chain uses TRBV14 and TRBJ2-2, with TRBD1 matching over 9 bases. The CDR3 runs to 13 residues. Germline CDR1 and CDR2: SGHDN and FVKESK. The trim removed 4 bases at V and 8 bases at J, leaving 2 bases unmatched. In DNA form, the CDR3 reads TGTGCCAGCAGCCGGACAGGGGTAGGGGAGCTGTTTTTT. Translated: CASSRTGVGELFF.

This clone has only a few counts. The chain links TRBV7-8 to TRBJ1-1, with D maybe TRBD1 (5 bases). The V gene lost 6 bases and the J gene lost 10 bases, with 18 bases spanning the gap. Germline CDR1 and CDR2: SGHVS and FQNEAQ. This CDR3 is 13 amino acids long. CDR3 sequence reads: CASSRGGDSGAFF. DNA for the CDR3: TGTGCCAGCAGTCGGGGGGGGGATAGTGGAGCTTTCTTT.

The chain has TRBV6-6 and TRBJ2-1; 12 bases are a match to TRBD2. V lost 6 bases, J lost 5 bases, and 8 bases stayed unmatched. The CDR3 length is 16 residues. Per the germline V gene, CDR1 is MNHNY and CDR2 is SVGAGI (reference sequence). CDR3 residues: CASRTSSSGGDNEQFF. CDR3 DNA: TGTGCCAGCAGAACCTCTTCTAGCGGGGGGGACAATGAGCAGTTCTTC.

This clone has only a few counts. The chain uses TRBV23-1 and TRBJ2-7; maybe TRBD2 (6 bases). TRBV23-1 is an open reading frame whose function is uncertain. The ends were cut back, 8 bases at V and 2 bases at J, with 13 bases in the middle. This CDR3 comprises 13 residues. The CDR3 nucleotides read TGCGCCAGCTTCCGGGAGCCAGCCTACGAGCAGTACTTC. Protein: CASFREPAYEQYF.

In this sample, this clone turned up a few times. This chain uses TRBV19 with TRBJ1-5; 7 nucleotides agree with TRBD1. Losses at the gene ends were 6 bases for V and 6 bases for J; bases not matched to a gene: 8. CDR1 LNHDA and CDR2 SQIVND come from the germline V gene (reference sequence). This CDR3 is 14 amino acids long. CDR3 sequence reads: CASSRQGEAQPQHF. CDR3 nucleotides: TGTGCCAGTAGCAGACAGGGTGAGGCTCAGCCCCAGCATTTT.